This record concerns one T cell receptor (beta chain) sequence. This record comes from a study of blood T cell repertoires in COVID-19. The CDR3 extends over 14 amino acids. The ends were cut back, 4 bases at V and 7 bases at J, with 13 bases in the middle. The germline gives CDR1 LGHDT, CDR2 YNNKEL (reference sequence). Some clones are missing from TCRdb's copy, which holds only in-frame ones; the method was immunoSEQ multiplex PCR. The sample lists under 200,000 clones, about four fifths occurring once. The V and J genes are TRBV3-1 (or the pseudogene TRBV3-2) and TRBJ1-4; D is unresolved. Sequenced: peripheral blood. This TCR came from a woman between 55 and 75 years old with COVID-19, enrolled during active disease. The CDR3 DNA reads TGTGCCAGCAGCCTCAGACACGTGGCTGAAAAACTGTTTTTT. It translates to CASSLRHVAEKLFF.